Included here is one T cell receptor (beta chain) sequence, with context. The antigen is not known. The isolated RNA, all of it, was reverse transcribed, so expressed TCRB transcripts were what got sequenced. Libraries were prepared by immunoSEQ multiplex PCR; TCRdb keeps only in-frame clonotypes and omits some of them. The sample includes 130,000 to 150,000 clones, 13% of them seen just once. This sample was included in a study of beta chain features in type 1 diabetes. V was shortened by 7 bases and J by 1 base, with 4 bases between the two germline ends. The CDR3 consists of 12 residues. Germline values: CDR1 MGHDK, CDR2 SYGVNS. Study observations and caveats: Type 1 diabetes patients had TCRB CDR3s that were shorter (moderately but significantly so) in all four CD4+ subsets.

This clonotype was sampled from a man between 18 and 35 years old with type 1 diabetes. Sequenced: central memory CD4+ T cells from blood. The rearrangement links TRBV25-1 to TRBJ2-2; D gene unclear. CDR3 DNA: TGTGCCAGCATGGAGAACACCGGGGAGCTGTTTTTT. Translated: CASMENTGELFF.